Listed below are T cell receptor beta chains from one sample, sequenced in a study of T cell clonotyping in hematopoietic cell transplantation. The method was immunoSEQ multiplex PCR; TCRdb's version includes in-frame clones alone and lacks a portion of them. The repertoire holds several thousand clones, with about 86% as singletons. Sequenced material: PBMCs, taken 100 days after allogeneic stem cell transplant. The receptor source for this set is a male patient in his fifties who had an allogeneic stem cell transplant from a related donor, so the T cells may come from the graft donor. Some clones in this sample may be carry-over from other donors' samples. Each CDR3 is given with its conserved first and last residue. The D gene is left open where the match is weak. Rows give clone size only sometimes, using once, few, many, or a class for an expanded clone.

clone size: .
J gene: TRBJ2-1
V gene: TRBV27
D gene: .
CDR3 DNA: .
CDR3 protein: CASSFGPGGYGGTYNEQFF

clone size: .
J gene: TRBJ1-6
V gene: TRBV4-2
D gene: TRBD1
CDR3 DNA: TGTGCCAGCAGCCAAGAATGGAGGGGGCTTTATAATTCACCCCTCCACTTT
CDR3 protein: CASSQEWRGLYNSPLHF

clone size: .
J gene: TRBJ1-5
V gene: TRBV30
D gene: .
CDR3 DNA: TGTGCCTGGAGTGTCGCAGGTAATCAGCCCCAGCATTTT
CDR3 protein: CAWSVAGNQPQHF

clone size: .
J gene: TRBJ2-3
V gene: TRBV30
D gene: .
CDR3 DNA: TGTGCCTGGAGTCTTTCCACAGATACGCAGTATTTT
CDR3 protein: CAWSLSTDTQYF

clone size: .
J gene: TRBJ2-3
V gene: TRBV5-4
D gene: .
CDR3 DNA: TGTGCCAGCAGCTCTTACAGGCCGGATACGCAGTATTTT
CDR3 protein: CASSSYRPDTQYF

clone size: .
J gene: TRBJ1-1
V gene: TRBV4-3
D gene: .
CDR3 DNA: TGCGCCAGCAGCCAAGAGGCGGAAACCGAAGCTTTCTTT
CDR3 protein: CASSQEAETEAFF

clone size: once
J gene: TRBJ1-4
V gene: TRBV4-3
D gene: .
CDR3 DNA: TGCGCCAGCAGCCAAGATCCCGGGGCCAATGAAAAACTGTTTTTT
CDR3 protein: CASSQDPGANEKLFF

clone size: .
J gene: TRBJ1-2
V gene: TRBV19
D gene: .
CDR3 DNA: TGTGCCAGTACCTCGAACCCCTATGGCTACACCTTC
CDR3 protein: CASTSNPYGYTF

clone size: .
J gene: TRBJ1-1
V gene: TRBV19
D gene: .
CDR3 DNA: TGTGCCAGTATGGGGAGGGGTTGGAACGCTGAAGCTTTCTTT
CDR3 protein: CASMGRGWNAEAFF

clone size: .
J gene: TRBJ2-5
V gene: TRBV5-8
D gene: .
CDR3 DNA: TGTGCCAGCAGCTTGAGAGGGATCGAGACCCAGTACTTC
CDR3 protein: CASSLRGIETQYF

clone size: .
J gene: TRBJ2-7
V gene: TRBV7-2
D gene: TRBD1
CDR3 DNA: TGTGCCAGCAGCTTAGTAGGGGGCGATTCCTACGAGCAGTACTTC
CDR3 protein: CASSLVGGDSYEQYF

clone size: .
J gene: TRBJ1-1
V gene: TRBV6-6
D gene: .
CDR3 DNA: TGTGCCAGCAGTTACCCGCTTGATGGAGCGAGCCTTTTCTTT
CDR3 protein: CASSYPLDGASLFF

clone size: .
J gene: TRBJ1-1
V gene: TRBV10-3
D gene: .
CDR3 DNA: TGTGCCATCAGTGAGGGGGGAACTGAAGCTTTCTTT
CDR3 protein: CAISEGGTEAFF

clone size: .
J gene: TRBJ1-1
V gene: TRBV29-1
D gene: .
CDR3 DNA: TGCAGCGTTGAAGGAATCGAGGGACGGTTGAACACTGAAGCTTTCTTT
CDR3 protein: CSVEGIEGRLNTEAFF

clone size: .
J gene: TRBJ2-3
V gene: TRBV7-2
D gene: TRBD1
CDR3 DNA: TGTGCCAGCAGCCCTCGGACAGGGGATATCGCAGATACGCAGTATTTT
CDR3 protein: CASSPRTGDIADTQYF

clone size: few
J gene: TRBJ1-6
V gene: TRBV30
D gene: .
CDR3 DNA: TGTGCCTGGACTCCCAGAACTTTAAATTCACCCCTCCACTTT
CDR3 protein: CAWTPRTLNSPLHF

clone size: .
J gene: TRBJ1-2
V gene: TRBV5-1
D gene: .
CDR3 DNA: TGCGCCAGCAGCTTGGACAGGATCCTTAACTATGGCTACACCTTC
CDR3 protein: CASSLDRILNYGYTF

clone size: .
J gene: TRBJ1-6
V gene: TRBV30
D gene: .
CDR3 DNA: TGTGCCTGGACCCCCGCTCTTAATTCACCCCTCCACTTT
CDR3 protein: CAWTPALNSPLHF

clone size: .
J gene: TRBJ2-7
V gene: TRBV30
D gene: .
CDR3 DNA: TGTGCCTGGAAGGGAACCTACGAGCAGTACTTC
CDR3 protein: CAWKGTYEQYF

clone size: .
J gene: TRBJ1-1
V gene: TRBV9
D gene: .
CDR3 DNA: TGTGCCAGCAGCGTAGTTCAGACGAACACTGAAGCTTTCTTT
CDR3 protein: CASSVVQTNTEAFF

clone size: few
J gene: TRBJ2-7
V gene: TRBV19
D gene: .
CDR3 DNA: TGTGCCACCCAACTCGGGGGCTCCTACGAGCAGTACTTC
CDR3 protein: CATQLGGSYEQYF

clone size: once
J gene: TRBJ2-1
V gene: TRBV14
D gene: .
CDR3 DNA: TGTGCCAGCAGCCGATCCACGGTTGAGCAGTTCTTC
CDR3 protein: CASSRSTVEQFF

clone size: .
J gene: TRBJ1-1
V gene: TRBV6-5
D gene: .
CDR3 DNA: TGTGCCAGCAGTTACCCTGGCCAGGGGAAGACTGAAGCTTTCTTT
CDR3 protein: CASSYPGQGKTEAFF

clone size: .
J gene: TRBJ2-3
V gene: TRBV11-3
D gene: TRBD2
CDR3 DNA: TGTGCCAGCAGCTCCCTGACTAGCGGGACAGATACGCAGTATTTT
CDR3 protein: CASSSLTSGTDTQYF

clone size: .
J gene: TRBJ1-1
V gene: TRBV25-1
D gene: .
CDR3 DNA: TGTGCCAGCAGTGATCATCTGCGGGGGAACACTGAAGCTTTCTTT
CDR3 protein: CASSDHLRGNTEAFF

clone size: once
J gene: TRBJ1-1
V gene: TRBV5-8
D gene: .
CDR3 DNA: TGTGCCAGCAGCTTACTTGGGGACACTGAAGCTTTCTTT
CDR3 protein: CASSLLGDTEAFF

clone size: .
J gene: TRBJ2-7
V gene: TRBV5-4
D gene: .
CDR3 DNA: TGTGCCAGCAGTCTGGGGCGTTTATCCTACGAGCAGTACTTC
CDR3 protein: CASSLGRLSYEQYF

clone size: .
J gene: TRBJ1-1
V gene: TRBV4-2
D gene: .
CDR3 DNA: TGTGCCAGCAGCCAAGATCAGGCGAACACTGAAGCTTTCTTT
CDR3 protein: CASSQDQANTEAFF

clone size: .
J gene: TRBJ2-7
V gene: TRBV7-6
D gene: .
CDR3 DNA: TGTGCCAGCAGCTCCCTTCCCTACGAGCAGTACTTC
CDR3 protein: CASSSLPYEQYF

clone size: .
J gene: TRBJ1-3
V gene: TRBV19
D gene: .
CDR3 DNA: TGTGCCAGTAGCCCCTTGGCTGGAAACACCATATATTTT
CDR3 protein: CASSPLAGNTIYF

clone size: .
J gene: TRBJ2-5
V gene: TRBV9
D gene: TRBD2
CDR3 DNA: TGTGCCAGCAGCGTAGCAGGTAGCGGGGGTCAAGGGACCCAGTACTTC
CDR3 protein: CASSVAGSGGQGTQYF

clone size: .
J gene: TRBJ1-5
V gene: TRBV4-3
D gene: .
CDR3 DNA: TGCGCCAGCAGCCCAGGTTTGGTCACAGAGGGGAATCAGCCCCAGCATTTT
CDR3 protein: CASSPGLVTEGNQPQHF

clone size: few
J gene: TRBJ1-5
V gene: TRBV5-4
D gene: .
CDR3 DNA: TGTGCCAGCAGCCGGACGGGCGAAGGGCCCCAGCATTTT
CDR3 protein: CASSRTGEGPQHF

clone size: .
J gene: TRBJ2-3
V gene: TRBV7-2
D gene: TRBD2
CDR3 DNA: TGTGCCAGCAGCACAAGACTAGCACCGGATACGCAGTATTTT
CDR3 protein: CASSTRLAPDTQYF

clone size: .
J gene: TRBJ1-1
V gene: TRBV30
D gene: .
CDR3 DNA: TGTGCCTGGTCTGGAGACGGGAACACTGAAGCTTTCTTT
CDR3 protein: CAWSGDGNTEAFF

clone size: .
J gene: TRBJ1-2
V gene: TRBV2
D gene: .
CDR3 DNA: TGTGCCAGCAGCCGGGACAAGCTCTATGGCTACACCTTC
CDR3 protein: CASSRDKLYGYTF

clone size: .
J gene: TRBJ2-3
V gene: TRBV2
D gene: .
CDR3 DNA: TGTGCCAGCAGGGGGACTCGCACAGATACGCAGTATTTT
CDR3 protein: CASRGTRTDTQYF

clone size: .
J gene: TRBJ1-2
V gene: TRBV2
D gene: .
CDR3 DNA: TGTGCCAGCTCCAGGAGCCAGGATGAGAATGGCTACACCTTC
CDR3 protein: CASSRSQDENGYTF

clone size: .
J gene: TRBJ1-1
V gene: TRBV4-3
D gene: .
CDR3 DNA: TGCGCCAGCAGCCAAGATCCAGGCCGGGCTTTCTTT
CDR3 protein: CASSQDPGRAFF

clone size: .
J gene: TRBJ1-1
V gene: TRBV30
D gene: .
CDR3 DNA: TGTGCCTGGAGAGGGAACACTGAAGCTTTCTTT
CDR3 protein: CAWRGNTEAFF

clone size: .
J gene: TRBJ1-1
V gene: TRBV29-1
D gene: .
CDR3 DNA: TGCAGCGTCCAGGGTAACACTGAAGCTTTCTTT
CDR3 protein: CSVQGNTEAFF

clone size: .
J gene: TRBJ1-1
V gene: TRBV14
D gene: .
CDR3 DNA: TGTGCCAGCAGCAGGACTTGGAACACTGAAGCTTTCTTT
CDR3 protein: CASSRTWNTEAFF

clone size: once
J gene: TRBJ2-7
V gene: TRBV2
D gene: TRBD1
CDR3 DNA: TGTGCCAGCAGCGGGGACAGGGGGCTGACCTACGAGCAGTACTTC
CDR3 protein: CASSGDRGLTYEQYF

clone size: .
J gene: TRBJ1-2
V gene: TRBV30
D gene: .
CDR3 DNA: TGTGCCTGGAGTATACAGAGCGGTGGCTACACCTTC
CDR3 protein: CAWSIQSGGYTF

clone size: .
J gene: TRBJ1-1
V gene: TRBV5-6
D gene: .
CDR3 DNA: TGTGCCAGCAGCTTCCTCATGAACACTGAAGCTTTCTTT
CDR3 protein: CASSFLMNTEAFF

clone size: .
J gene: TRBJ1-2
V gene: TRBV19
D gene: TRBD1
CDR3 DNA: TGTGCCAGTAGTATAGAAAGGGGGCGCCTCTATGGCTACACCTTC
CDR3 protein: CASSIERGRLYGYTF